This TCR beta chain was captured by sequencing in a study of breast tumors, draining lymph nodes, adjacent tissues. At least ten counts were recorded for this clonotype. Its antigen is not identified. One junction end disagrees with the germline gene, perhaps due to a read error. Study conclusions and caveats: Tumor and nontumor repertoires were significantly more similar in luminal-like than in basal-like breast cancer. Findings are consistent with lymph node origin and intratumoral expansion of most tumor T cells. Tumor T cell lymph node origin was a supported hypothesis, not proven. Tumor repertoires ranked between lymph nodes and nontumor tissue in diversity, with V and J gene preferences.

Axillary draining lymph nodes of breast cancer patients supplied the node samples. Via MiXCR, TCRdb re-called the multiplex PCR reads, giving one row per CDR3 protein. The sample holds 150,000 or so distinct CDR3 sequences; 30% to 40% are singletons and the top ten take less than 4%. Sequencing was done on a sample of axillary lymph node tissue. The TCR originated in a female donor with breast cancer. Some clones in this sample may be carry-over from other donors' samples.

The CDR3 coding sequence is TGTGCCATCAGTGAGGCTTTCGCGGGAGCAGAGGGTCGGGAGCAGCTCTTC. This codes for CAISEAFAGAEGREQLF. The gene calls are TRBV10-3 and TRBJ2-1, with 7 bases identical to TRBD2. CDR3 length: 17 amino acids. Per germline, CDR1 ENHRY and CDR2 SYGVKD.